Reported below is one T cell receptor (beta chain). Its antigen is not identified. Primers included in the PCR were 60 Vbeta and 13 Jbeta primers. TCRdb keeps only in-frame clones here, not all; method: immunoSEQ multiplex PCR. The sample records 200,000 to 250,000 clones, 60% to 80% being singletons. The data derive from a study of cytomegalovirus exposure and HLA in healthy donors. Study information: Out of approximately 170 million T cells, an earlier analysis found over 90 million unique TCR beta sequences in total. General observations from the study: The sole available immune exposure information was CMV serostatus. Reportedly, diagnosis of cytomegalovirus status by the classifier showed high specificity and sensitivity.

V lost 5 bases to trimming and J lost 6 bases; unmatched junction nucleotides: 12. This CDR3 spans 16 amino acids. CDR1 is SQVTM, CDR2 ANQGSEA, per germline. Specimen: PBMCs. J is TRBJ2-3 and V is TRBV29-1, with TRBD1 matching 12 bases. This TCR derives from a male donor in good health and CMV-seronegative. This CDR3 reads CSVHPPGQGAFDTQYF. Here the CDR3 DNA reads TGCAGCGTTCATCCCCCGGGACAGGGGGCTTTCGATACGCAGTATTTT.